Listed here are 24 T cell receptor beta chains from one sample, sequenced in a study of cytomegalovirus exposure and HLA in healthy donors. PCR involved 60 Vbeta and 13 Jbeta primers. Repertoires were generated with immunoSEQ multiplex PCR, while TCRdb's copy carries only in-frame clones and drops some. The sample has fewer than 200,000 clones; around 76% are singletons. What was sequenced was PBMCs. Every receptor here comes from a middle-aged man in good health and CMV-seropositive.

In the case of this clone: The junction departs from germline at one end; a sequencing error may be responsible. The J gene is TRBJ2-7, the V gene TRBV7-9; 10 nucleotides agree with TRBD1. CDR3 length: 16 amino acids. Germline CDR1 and CDR2: SEHNR and FQNEAQ (reference sequence). CDR3 residues: CSSSTYRDRGLYEQYF. The CDR3 DNA follows: TGTTCCAGCAGCACCTACCGGGACAGGGGTCTCTACGAGCAGTACTTC.

The gene calls are TRBV6-5 and TRBJ2-5; the D gene is possibly TRBD2 (7 bases). The V end was cut by 6 bases, the J end by 4 bases, with 18 bases between. Germline CDR1 reads MNHEY; CDR2 reads SVGAGI. There are 15 residues in the CDR3. The CDR3 sequence is CASSAGGGAGETQYF. The CDR3 DNA reads as TGTGCCAGCAGCGCTGGAGGGGGGGCCGGAGAGACCCAGTACTTC.

V is TRBV13 and J is TRBJ2-2; TRBD2 agrees at 8 bases. CDR3 size: 14 residues. Trimming cost V 5 bases and J 8 bases; bases outside gene matches: 7. The germline CDR1 and CDR2 sequences are PRHDT and FYEKMQ (reference sequence). CDR3 amino acids: CASSQRTSSGELFF. The CDR3, as DNA: TGTGCCAGCAGCCAACGGACTAGCTCTGGGGAGCTGTTTTTT.

V usage is TRBV4-3 and J usage is TRBJ1-3; tentatively, D is TRBD1 (5 bases). In germline, CDR1 is LGHNA, CDR2 YSLEER. The CDR3 has 17 residues. The V gene lost 0 bases and the J gene lost 0 bases, with 12 bases spanning the gap. The CDR3 loop is CASSQDRGLGSGNTIYF. The CDR3 coding sequence is TGCGCCAGCAGCCAAGATAGGGGCCTCGGCTCTGGAAACACCATATATTTT.

The chain uses TRBV5-4 and TRBJ1-1; 12 bases match TRBD1. Germline CDR1 SGHNT, CDR2 YYREEE (reference sequence). Losses at the gene ends were 2 bases for V and 4 bases for J; bases not matched to a gene: 12. This CDR3 spans 18 amino acids. CDR3 coding DNA: TGTGCCAGCAGCTTCTATGGGGGGACAGGGGGCTGGATCACTGAAGCTTTCTTT. This translates into CASSFYGGTGGWITEAFF. The entire variable domain, with the rest obtained from reference TRBV5-4 and TRBJ1-1, is as follows: ETGVTQSPTHLIKTRGQQVTLRCSSQSGHNTVSWYQQALGQGPQFIFQYYREEENGRGNFPPRFSGLQFPNYSSELNVNALELDDSALYLCASSFYGGTGGWITEAFFGQGTRLTVV.

The chain couples TRBV6-1 to TRBJ2-1; D might be TRBD1 (6 bases). This CDR3 has 14 residues. Deletions cut 8 bases from V and 0 bases from J, with 11 bases between. Germline V gene sequence: CDR1 MNHNS, CDR2 SASEGT. The chain's CDR3 is CASDRPSSYNEQFF. CDR3 coding DNA: TGTGCCAGCGACAGGCCTAGCTCCTACAATGAGCAGTTCTTC.

This chain uses TRBV7-8 with TRBJ2-3; TRBD2 agrees at 10 bases. The CDR3 is 15 amino acids. V dropped 2 bases and J dropped 1; count of bases not matched to a gene: 0. Germline loops: CDR1 SGHVS, CDR2 FQNEAQ. This CDR3 is CASSLLAGGTDTQYF. The CDR3 nucleotides are TGTGCCAGCAGCTTACTAGCGGGGGGCACAGATACGCAGTATTTT.

V usage is TRBV7-9 and J usage is TRBJ2-7, with D tentatively TRBD2 (5 bases). CDR1 and CDR2 (germline): SEHNR, FQNEAQ (reference sequence). Trimming took 5 bases from V and 1 from J, leaving 15 bases between them. The CDR3 spans 15 residues. As DNA, the CDR3 is TGTGCCAGCAGCCCCGTCGGGGATCCTTCCTACGAGCAGTACTTC. Translated: CASSPVGDPSYEQYF.

The chain is built from TRBV6-5 and TRBJ1-2, with 8 bases that match TRBD1. The CDR3 has 13 amino acids. The ends lost 6 bases at V and 7 bases at J; junction bases unmatched: 7. Germline CDR1 MNHEY, CDR2 SVGAGI. CDR3 nucleotide sequence: TGTGCCAGCAGGGGGCAGGGGGCGCGTGGCTACACCTTC. It specifies CASRGQGARGYTF.

The rearrangement links TRBV28 to TRBJ1-1; maybe TRBD1 (6 bases). This CDR3 comprises 15 residues. Germline values: CDR1 MDHEN, CDR2 SYDVKM. Trimming left V 5 bases short and J 2 bases short, with 15 bases between. The CDR3 coding sequence is TGTGCCAGCAGTCCCCCGAGGACAGCTAACACTGAAGCTTTCTTT. Translated: CASSPPRTANTEAFF.

The V and J genes are TRBV7-2 and TRBJ1-3; perhaps TRBD1 as D (6 bases). CDR3 length: 15 amino acids. The ends were cut back, 5 bases at V and 0 bases at J, with 11 bases in the middle. CDR1 is SGHTA, CDR2 FQGNSA, per germline. The DNA of the CDR3 is TGTGCCAGCAGCGCACAGGGAGACTCTGGAAACACCATATATTTT. The encoded protein is CASSAQGDSGNTIYF.

Here the CDR3 reads CASSSPGKGYGYTF. The CDR3 coding sequence is TGTGCCAGCAGCTCGCCGGGGAAAGGCTATGGCTACACCTTC. V gene TRBV6-5 combines with J gene TRBJ1-2; D gene uncertain. Per germline, CDR1 MNHEY and CDR2 SVGAGI. V lost 6 bases to trimming and J lost 4 bases, with 15 bases between them. The CDR3 has 14 residues.

V usage is TRBV11-3 and J usage is TRBJ2-2; 7 bases map to TRBD1. The CDR3 spans 14 residues. The V and J ends lost 1 base and 7 bases, in that order; junction bases with no gene match: 3. CDR1 is SGHNT and CDR2 is YENEEA in the germline V gene. Written as DNA, the CDR3 is TGTGCCAGCAGCTTAGGACAGGGCAACGGGGAGCTGTTTTTT. Protein product: CASSLGQGNGELFF.

The V call is TRBV4-3, the J call TRBJ1-5, with 11 nucleotides matching TRBD1. Germline-derived CDR1 and CDR2 are LGHNA and YSLEER. Germline trimming cut 2 bases from V and 7 bases from J; bases unmatched to any gene: 10. This CDR3 spans 17 amino acids. In nucleotides, the CDR3 is TGCGCCAGCAGCCAACAGCCCCACGGGACAGGGGGGCAGCCCCAGCATTTT. Translation: CASSQQPHGTGGQPQHF.

This chain joins TRBV5-1 and TRBJ2-7; no definite D call. V was pared by 4 bases and J by 1 base, with 3 bases between. In germline, CDR1 is SGHRS, CDR2 YFSETQ. The CDR3 runs 11 residues. The DNA of the CDR3 is TGCGCCAGCAGCGAGTCCTACGAGCAGTACTTC. The encoded protein is CASSESYEQYF.

This clone was found a few times. The chain recombines TRBV7-3 with TRBJ2-2, with D unclear. Trimming cost V 4 bases and J 6 bases, with 9 bases left between them. This CDR3 contains 13 residues. CDR1 and CDR2 from the germline V gene are SGHTA and FQGTGA. CDR3 bases: TGTGCCAGCAGCTCCCTTTGGCCCGGGGAGCTGTTTTTT. It translates to CASSSLWPGELFF.

The J gene is TRBJ1-1, the V gene TRBV9; 7 bases map to TRBD1. CDR3 length: 15 amino acids. V dropped 0 bases and J dropped 4; count of bases not matched to a gene: 6. Germline V CDR1 and CDR2: SGDLS, YYNGEE. For the CDR3, the DNA is TGTGCCAGCAGCGTAGGGGACAGCTTTCCCACTGAAGCTTTCTTT. Amino acids: CASSVGDSFPTEAFF.

This chain uses TRBV15 with TRBJ2-5; 8 bases are a match to TRBD1. J lost 2 bases, V lost 1 base, and 3 bases had no gene match. CDR1 LNHNV and CDR2 YYDKDF come from the germline V gene (reference sequence). The CDR3 loop spans 15 amino acids. CDR3 sequence reads: CATSRARDRQETQYF. The CDR3 DNA is TGTGCCACCAGCAGAGCCCGGGACAGGCAAGAGACCCAGTACTTC. The entire variable domain, with the rest obtained from reference TRBV15 and TRBJ2-5, is as follows: DAMVIQNPRYQVTQFGKPVTLSCSQTLNHNVMYWYQQKSSQAPKLLFHYYDKDFNNEADTPDNFQSRRPNTSFCFLDIRSPGLGDTAMYLCATSRARDRQETQYFGPGTRLLVL.

This chain links TRBV7-2 with TRBJ2-1; TRBD1 aligns across 8 bases. CDR3 length equals 15 residues. Germline V CDR1 and CDR2: SGHTA, FQGNSA. Trimming took 6 bases from V and 5 from J; bases not matched to a gene: 9. CDR3 amino acids: CASRITGGGHNEQFF. The CDR3 DNA reads TGTGCCAGCAGGATAACAGGGGGTGGACACAATGAGCAGTTCTTC. The entire variable domain, with the rest obtained from reference TRBV7-2 and TRBJ2-1, is as follows: GAGVSQSPSNKVTEKGKDVELRCDPISGHTALYWYRQSLGQGLEFLIYFQGNSAPDKSGLPSDRFSAERTGGSVSTLTIQRTQQEDSAVYLCASRITGGGHNEQFFGPGTRLTVL.

This chain joins TRBV6-4 and TRBJ2-3; TRBD1 matches at 7 bases. There are 15 residues in the CDR3. V dropped 4 bases and J dropped 2; count of bases not matched to a gene: 6. Germline V gives CDR1 MRHNA, CDR2 SNTAGT. In DNA form, the CDR3 reads TGTGCCAGCAGTGGAGTGGACAGGCCCACAGATACGCAGTATTTT. It specifies CASSGVDRPTDTQYF.

This clone was counted only a few times. The chain is built from TRBV7-9 and TRBJ1-2; D is perhaps TRBD1 (5 bases). The CDR3 extends over 13 amino acids. Per the germline V gene, CDR1 is SEHNR and CDR2 is FQNEAQ (reference sequence). Trimming stripped 10 bases from V and 5 bases from J, with 17 bases between. The CDR3 sequence: CAIGGDAEYGYTF. Here the CDR3 DNA reads TGTGCCATCGGGGGGGACGCTGAATATGGCTACACCTTC.

The genes are TRBV25-1 and TRBJ2-7; 8 nucleotides align to TRBD1. Germline V CDR1 and CDR2: MGHDK, SYGVNS. The CDR3 has 14 residues. Trimming cost V 0 bases and J 5 bases; bases outside gene matches: 3. The CDR3 sequence is CASSEYAGGNEQYF. CDR3 bases: TGTGCCAGCAGTGAATATGCAGGGGGCAACGAGCAGTACTTC.

The J gene is TRBJ2-3, the V gene TRBV7-9; 8 bases are a match to TRBD1. The CDR3 length is 15 residues. V dropped 4 bases and J dropped 1; count of bases not matched to a gene: 4. Germline CDR1 reads SEHNR; CDR2 reads FQNEAQ (reference sequence). CDR3 region: CASSSGQGGTDTQYF. The CDR3 DNA sequence: TGTGCCAGCAGCTCAGGACAGGGTGGCACAGATACGCAGTATTTT. Full variable domain (remainder filled in from reference TRBV7-9 and TRBJ2-3): DTGVSQNPRHKITKRGQNVTFRCDPISEHNRLYWYRQTLGQGPEFLTYFQNEAQLEKSRLLSDRFSAERPKGSFSTLEIQRTEQGDSAMYLCASSSGQGGTDTQYFGPGTRLTVL.

The gene calls are TRBV6-1 and TRBJ2-7; 9 positions agree with TRBD2. The CDR3 has 17 residues. The ends lost 1 base at V and 0 bases at J; junction bases unmatched: 7. Germline values: CDR1 MNHNS, CDR2 SASEGT. Here the CDR3 DNA reads TGTGCCAGCAGTGAAGTGGTAGCGGGGGCTTTCTCCTACGAGCAGTACTTC. Translation gives CASSEVVAGAFSYEQYF.